These T cell receptor beta chains were read from a single sample in a study of siplizumab effects on memory and regulatory T cells. The data were produced by immunoSEQ multiplex PCR, yet TCRdb's version contains in-frame clones alone and is incomplete. This table holds about 100,000 clones, 94% found once. Sequencing was performed on non-Treg CD4+ T cells sorted from blood. Receptors originate from a human donor in good health. Each CDR3 is given with its conserved first and last residue. Each record gives: V gene, clone size, J gene, D gene, CDR3 protein, CDR3 DNA. The D gene is left open where the match is weak. Not every row has a clone size; where given, it reads once, few, many or a size class.

v_call: TRBV19; clone_size: NA; j_call: TRBJ1-1; d_call: TRBD1; cdr3_aa: CASSMTGMNTEAFF; cdr3_nt: TGTGCCAGTAGTATGACAGGGATGAACACTGAAGCTTTCTTT
v_call: TRBV7-9; clone_size: NA; j_call: TRBJ1-4; d_call: NA; cdr3_aa: CASSRDRQNGEKLFF; cdr3_nt: TGTGCCAGCAGCCGGGACCGCCAGAACGGTGAAAAACTGTTTTTT
v_call: TRBV2; clone_size: NA; j_call: TRBJ2-5; d_call: TRBD1; cdr3_aa: CASSVGQAKETQYF; cdr3_nt: TGTGCCAGCAGTGTCGGACAGGCCAAAGAGACCCAGTACTTC
v_call: TRBV7-8; clone_size: NA; j_call: TRBJ2-7; d_call: NA; cdr3_aa: CASSLALRADVTQRQYF; cdr3_nt: TGTGCCAGCAGCTTAGCGCTAAGAGCGGATGTAACCCAGCGGCAGTACTTC
v_call: TRBV5-1; clone_size: NA; j_call: TRBJ2-7; d_call: NA; cdr3_aa: CASSLRTDSYEQYF; cdr3_nt: TGCGCCAGCAGCTTAAGGACAGACTCCTACGAGCAGTACTTC
v_call: TRBV5-6; clone_size: NA; j_call: TRBJ2-3; d_call: TRBD2; cdr3_aa: CASSPGLAGGPGGDTQYF; cdr3_nt: TGTGCCAGCAGCCCGGGGCTAGCGGGAGGGCCCGGTGGAGATACGCAGTATTTT
v_call: TRBV19; clone_size: once; j_call: TRBJ1-1; d_call: NA; cdr3_aa: CASGLGWQGRTEAFF; cdr3_nt: TGTGCCAGTGGATTAGGTTGGCAGGGGAGGACTGAAGCTTTCTTT
v_call: TRBV6-4; clone_size: NA; j_call: TRBJ2-7; d_call: NA; cdr3_aa: CARYIGAYEQYF; cdr3_nt: TGTGCCAGGTACATCGGGGCCTACGAGCAGTACTTC
v_call: TRBV29-1; clone_size: NA; j_call: TRBJ2-1; d_call: TRBD2; cdr3_aa: CSVEPAGGRYEQFF; cdr3_nt: TGCAGCGTTGAGCCAGCGGGAGGGCGTTATGAGCAGTTCTTC
v_call: TRBV7-2; clone_size: NA; j_call: TRBJ2-7; d_call: NA; cdr3_aa: CASSPPSYEQYF; cdr3_nt: TGTGCCAGCAGCCCACCCTCCTACGAGCAGTACTTC
v_call: TRBV5-1; clone_size: NA; j_call: TRBJ2-3; d_call: NA; cdr3_aa: CASSLWNGGGTDTQYF; cdr3_nt: TGCGCCAGCAGCTTGTGGAACGGAGGCGGCACAGATACGCAGTATTTT
v_call: TRBV5-1; clone_size: NA; j_call: TRBJ2-1; d_call: NA; cdr3_aa: CASSLPGTGFSGGYNEQFF; cdr3_nt: TGCGCCAGCAGCTTGCCCGGGACAGGGTTCAGCGGGGGCTACAATGAGCAGTTCTTC
v_call: TRBV18; clone_size: once; j_call: TRBJ2-1; d_call: TRBD2; cdr3_aa: CASSPGTSGTNEQFF; cdr3_nt: TGTGCCAGCTCACCGGGGACTAGCGGTACAAATGAGCAGTTCTTC
v_call: TRBV7-9; clone_size: NA; j_call: TRBJ1-1; d_call: NA; cdr3_aa: CASSPGRDETEAFF; cdr3_nt: TGTGCCAGCAGCCCCGGTAGGGATGAGACTGAAGCTTTCTTT
v_call: TRBV5-6; clone_size: NA; j_call: TRBJ2-3; d_call: TRBD2; cdr3_aa: CASSLARLAGVDTQYF; cdr3_nt: TGTGCCAGCAGCTTGGCCAGACTAGCGGGAGTTGATACGCAGTATTTT
v_call: TRBV29-1; clone_size: few; j_call: TRBJ1-1; d_call: NA; cdr3_aa: CSVCRTSNTEAFF; cdr3_nt: TGCAGCGTTTGTAGGACAAGCAACACTGAAGCTTTCTTT
v_call: TRBV6-5; clone_size: NA; j_call: TRBJ2-7; d_call: NA; cdr3_aa: CASSSSSYEQYF; cdr3_nt: TGTGCCAGCAGTTCAAGCTCCTACGAGCAGTACTTC
v_call: TRBV4-2; clone_size: NA; j_call: TRBJ2-7; d_call: NA; cdr3_aa: CASSPRDSGYEQYF; cdr3_nt: TGTGCCAGCAGCCCCCGGGATAGCGGATACGAGCAGTACTTC
v_call: TRBV28; clone_size: NA; j_call: TRBJ1-4; d_call: NA; cdr3_aa: CASSSGYGGEKLFF; cdr3_nt: TGTGCCAGCAGCTCAGGCTACGGAGGAGAAAAACTGTTTTTT
v_call: TRBV6-5; clone_size: NA; j_call: TRBJ2-6; d_call: NA; cdr3_aa: CASSYSGGSGANVLTF; cdr3_nt: TGTGCCAGCAGTTACTCTGGGGGCTCTGGGGCCAACGTCCTGACTTTC
v_call: TRBV5-1; clone_size: once; j_call: TRBJ1-3; d_call: NA; cdr3_aa: CASSLGGSGNTIYF; cdr3_nt: TGCGCCAGCAGCCTAGGGGGTTCGGGAAACACCATATATTTT
v_call: TRBV25-1; clone_size: NA; j_call: TRBJ2-5; d_call: NA; cdr3_aa: CASSATSHQETQYF; cdr3_nt: TGTGCCAGCAGCGCAACAAGCCACCAAGAGACCCAGTACTTC
v_call: TRBV9; clone_size: NA; j_call: TRBJ2-2; d_call: TRBD2; cdr3_aa: CASRAVGGPSGELFF; cdr3_nt: TGTGCCAGCAGAGCCGTGGGAGGGCCGTCCGGGGAGCTGTTTTTT
v_call: TRBV6-5; clone_size: NA; j_call: TRBJ1-2; d_call: NA; cdr3_aa: CASSYSMEGRNYGYTF; cdr3_nt: TGTGCCAGCAGTTACTCAATGGAGGGACGGAACTATGGCTACACCTTC
v_call: TRBV29-1; clone_size: NA; j_call: TRBJ2-7; d_call: TRBD1; cdr3_aa: CSVETGTGINEQYF; cdr3_nt: TGCAGCGTTGAAACTGGGACAGGGATCAACGAGCAGTACTTC
v_call: TRBV12-5; clone_size: NA; j_call: TRBJ1-1; d_call: NA; cdr3_aa: CASALEGPNTEAFF; cdr3_nt: TGTGCTAGTGCCCTCGAGGGGCCAAACACTGAAGCTTTCTTT
v_call: TRBV29-1; clone_size: NA; j_call: TRBJ2-1; d_call: TRBD2; cdr3_aa: CSALLAGGQGNEQFF; cdr3_nt: TGCAGCGCCCTACTAGCGGGAGGGCAGGGCAATGAGCAGTTCTTC
v_call: TRBV7-3; clone_size: NA; j_call: TRBJ1-1; d_call: TRBD1; cdr3_aa: CASSSSGGSEAFF; cdr3_nt: TGTGCCAGCAGCTCGTCAGGGGGGAGTGAAGCTTTCTTT
v_call: TRBV5-1; clone_size: NA; j_call: TRBJ2-5; d_call: NA; cdr3_aa: CASSTGYQETQYF; cdr3_nt: TGCGCCAGCAGCACGGGATACCAAGAGACCCAGTACTTC
v_call: TRBV18; clone_size: NA; j_call: TRBJ2-7; d_call: TRBD2; cdr3_aa: CASSPGGGSYEQYF; cdr3_nt: TGTGCCAGCTCACCCGGCGGGGGTTCCTACGAGCAGTACTTC
v_call: TRBV5-6; clone_size: NA; j_call: TRBJ2-3; d_call: NA; cdr3_aa: CASSFAGRTDTQYF; cdr3_nt: TGTGCCAGCAGCTTTGCGGGTCGCACAGATACGCAGTATTTT
v_call: TRBV11-3; clone_size: NA; j_call: TRBJ2-1; d_call: NA; cdr3_aa: CASSNNIPRGSYNEQFF; cdr3_nt: TGTGCCAGCAGCAACAACATCCCCAGGGGCTCCTACAATGAGCAGTTCTTC
v_call: TRBV19; clone_size: NA; j_call: TRBJ2-1; d_call: TRBD1; cdr3_aa: CASSIPRPGQGYNEQFF; cdr3_nt: TGTGCCAGTAGTATACCCCGGCCGGGACAGGGCTACAATGAGCAGTTCTTC
v_call: TRBV14; clone_size: NA; j_call: TRBJ1-1; d_call: TRBD1; cdr3_aa: CASSRQGRAEAFF; cdr3_nt: TGTGCCAGCAGCCGACAGGGCCGGGCTGAAGCTTTCTTT
v_call: TRBV7-9; clone_size: NA; j_call: TRBJ2-1; d_call: TRBD2; cdr3_aa: CASSKLLAGGFHNEQFF; cdr3_nt: TGTGCCAGCAGCAAGCTACTAGCGGGAGGGTTCCACAATGAGCAGTTCTTC
v_call: TRBV4-2; clone_size: NA; j_call: TRBJ2-1; d_call: NA; cdr3_aa: CASSQDSGSYNEQFF; cdr3_nt: TGTGCCAGCAGCCAAGACAGCGGCTCCTACAATGAGCAGTTCTTC
v_call: TRBV4-1; clone_size: NA; j_call: TRBJ1-5; d_call: NA; cdr3_aa: CASSQEFGGGQPQHF; cdr3_nt: TGCGCCAGCAGCCAAGAGTTCGGGGGCGGCCAGCCCCAGCATTTT
v_call: TRBV29-1; clone_size: NA; j_call: TRBJ1-1; d_call: NA; cdr3_aa: CSVAGVANTEAFF; cdr3_nt: TGCAGCGTTGCGGGTGTGGCGAACACTGAAGCTTTCTTT
v_call: TRBV2; clone_size: NA; j_call: TRBJ1-2; d_call: TRBD1; cdr3_aa: CASTRQGAIGYTF; cdr3_nt: TGTGCCAGCACCAGACAGGGGGCAATTGGCTACACCTTC
v_call: TRBV28; clone_size: NA; j_call: TRBJ1-1; d_call: NA; cdr3_aa: CASSFEADFQSAFF; cdr3_nt: TGTGCCAGCAGTTTTGAGGCAGACTTCCAGTCGGCTTTCTTT
v_call: TRBV27; clone_size: NA; j_call: TRBJ1-1; d_call: NA; cdr3_aa: CASSYRVNTEAFF; cdr3_nt: TGTGCCAGCAGCTACAGGGTGAACACTGAAGCTTTCTTT
v_call: TRBV5-4; clone_size: NA; j_call: TRBJ2-7; d_call: NA; cdr3_aa: CASSSFDLSSYEQYF; cdr3_nt: TGTGCCAGCAGCTCGTTTGACTTGAGCTCCTACGAGCAGTACTTC
v_call: TRBV5-6; clone_size: NA; j_call: TRBJ1-2; d_call: NA; cdr3_aa: CASSLVNYGYTF; cdr3_nt: TGTGCCAGCAGCTTGGTTAACTATGGCTACACCTTC
v_call: TRBV20-1; clone_size: NA; j_call: TRBJ1-2; d_call: NA; cdr3_aa: CSQWGGGGYTF; cdr3_nt: TGCAGCCAATGGGGGGGTGGCGGCTACACCTTC
v_call: TRBV27; clone_size: NA; j_call: TRBJ2-7; d_call: NA; cdr3_aa: CASSLKGGTYEQYF; cdr3_nt: TGTGCCAGCAGTTTAAAAGGGGGGACCTACGAGCAGTACTTC
v_call: TRBV28; clone_size: NA; j_call: TRBJ1-4; d_call: NA; cdr3_aa: CASSFFSQGTTNEKLFF; cdr3_nt: TGTGCCAGCAGTTTTTTCTCGCAGGGGACCACTAATGAAAAACTGTTTTTT
v_call: TRBV4-2; clone_size: NA; j_call: TRBJ2-7; d_call: NA; cdr3_aa: CASSQRGSYEQYF; cdr3_nt: TGTGCCAGCAGCCAACGTGGGTCCTACGAGCAGTACTTC
v_call: TRBV6-5; clone_size: NA; j_call: TRBJ2-2; d_call: NA; cdr3_aa: CASRQPAGLTGELFF; cdr3_nt: TGTGCCAGCAGACAGCCAGCGGGCCTTACCGGGGAGCTGTTTTTT
v_call: TRBV18; clone_size: NA; j_call: TRBJ2-2; d_call: NA; cdr3_aa: CASSPPGGTGELFF; cdr3_nt: TGTGCCAGCTCACCACCGGGAGGAACCGGGGAGCTGTTTTTT
v_call: TRBV5-1; clone_size: NA; j_call: TRBJ2-7; d_call: TRBD2; cdr3_aa: CASSSPQAGGREQYF; cdr3_nt: TGCGCCAGCAGCTCTCCCCAAGCGGGAGGGCGGGAGCAGTACTTC
v_call: TRBV11-2; clone_size: NA; j_call: TRBJ2-1; d_call: NA; cdr3_aa: CASSLSRDNEQFF; cdr3_nt: TGTGCCAGCAGCTTAAGCAGAGACAATGAGCAGTTCTTC
v_call: TRBV29-1; clone_size: once; j_call: TRBJ2-2; d_call: TRBD1; cdr3_aa: CSGVGTGDTGELFF; cdr3_nt: TGCAGCGGGGTGGGGACAGGAGACACCGGGGAGCTGTTTTTT
v_call: TRBV4-1; clone_size: NA; j_call: TRBJ2-3; d_call: TRBD1; cdr3_aa: CASSREIRDRGTDTQYF; cdr3_nt: TGCGCCAGCAGCCGCGAAATCCGGGACAGGGGCACAGATACGCAGTATTTT
v_call: TRBV5-1; clone_size: NA; j_call: TRBJ2-3; d_call: NA; cdr3_aa: CASSILGDTQYF; cdr3_nt: TGCGCCAGCAGCATACTGGGTGATACGCAGTATTTT
v_call: TRBV14; clone_size: few; j_call: TRBJ1-1; d_call: NA; cdr3_aa: CASSQSPRTEAFF; cdr3_nt: TGTGCCAGCAGCCAAAGTCCGCGCACTGAAGCTTTCTTT